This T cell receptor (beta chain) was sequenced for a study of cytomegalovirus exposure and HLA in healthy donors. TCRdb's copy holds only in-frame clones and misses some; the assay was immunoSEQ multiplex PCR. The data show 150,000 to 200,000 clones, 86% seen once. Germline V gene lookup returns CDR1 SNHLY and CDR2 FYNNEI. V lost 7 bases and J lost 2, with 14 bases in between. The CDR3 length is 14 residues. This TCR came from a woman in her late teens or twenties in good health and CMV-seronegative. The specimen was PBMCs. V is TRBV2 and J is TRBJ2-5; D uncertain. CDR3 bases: TGTGCCAGCACCCCTCTAGGTCGTCAAGAGACCCAGTACTTC. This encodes CASTPLGRQETQYF.